These T cell receptor beta chains were read from a single sample in a study of neurological immune-mediated disorders. A single record per CDR3 protein comes from TCRdb applying MiXCR to the 5' RACE reads. The table includes approximately 40,000 distinct CDR3 sequences, over 9.5% detected once. Specimen: PBMCs. The origin of the receptors is a female donor in good health. CDR3s include the opening cysteine and the closing phenylalanine or tryptophan. The D gene is left open where the match is weak. Size tells how often a clone was seen (once, few, many) or the class of an expanded clone, and some rows leave it out.

CDR3aa: CASSHPKSYEQYF
CDR3nt: TGTGCCAGCAGTCACCCAAAGTCCTACGAGCAGTACTTC
j_gene: TRBJ2-7
abundance: many
d_gene: -
v_gene: TRBV6-2/TRBV6-3

CDR3aa: CASSRNRGGTGELFF
CDR3nt: TGTGCCAGCAGCCGAAACAGGGGTGGGACCGGGGAGCTGTTTTTT
j_gene: TRBJ2-2
abundance: many
d_gene: TRBD1
v_gene: TRBV7-3

CDR3aa: CSARGGQGLNQPQHF
CDR3nt: TGCAGTGCTAGAGGCGGACAGGGGCTTAATCAGCCCCAGCATTTT
j_gene: TRBJ1-5
abundance: many
d_gene: TRBD1
v_gene: TRBV20-1

CDR3aa: CASKGGVTDTQYF
CDR3nt: TGTGCCAGCAAGGGCGGAGTCACAGATACGCAGTATTTT
j_gene: TRBJ2-3
abundance: many
d_gene: -
v_gene: TRBV5-5

CDR3aa: CASGDRGQETQYF
CDR3nt: TGCGCCAGCGGTGACAGGGGACAAGAGACCCAGTACTTC
j_gene: TRBJ2-5
abundance: -
d_gene: TRBD1
v_gene: TRBV5-1

CDR3aa: CASSPLAGGADTQYF
CDR3nt: TGTGCCAGCAGCCCTCTAGCGGGAGGCGCAGATACGCAGTATTTT
j_gene: TRBJ2-3
abundance: many
d_gene: TRBD2
v_gene: TRBV7-3

CDR3aa: CATSRGSGGANYGYTF
CDR3nt: TGTGCCACCAGCCGGGGTAGTGGAGGCGCTAACTATGGCTACACCTTC
j_gene: TRBJ1-2
abundance: many
d_gene: -
v_gene: TRBV15

CDR3aa: CSALAGGLGEKLFF
CDR3nt: TGCAGTGCTTTAGCAGGGGGCCTGGGTGAAAAACTGTTTTTT
j_gene: TRBJ1-4
abundance: many
d_gene: TRBD1
v_gene: TRBV20-1

CDR3aa: CASSNSRQGTQYF
CDR3nt: TGTGCCAGCAGCAACTCCCGGCAGGGGACGCAGTATTTT
j_gene: TRBJ2-3
abundance: many
d_gene: -
v_gene: TRBV7-6

CDR3aa: CASGQGQLYSNQPQHF
CDR3nt: TGTGCCAGCGGTCAGGGACAGCTGTATAGCAATCAGCCCCAGCATTTT
j_gene: TRBJ1-5
abundance: many
d_gene: TRBD1
v_gene: TRBV28

CDR3aa: CAISSLGTTKMNTEAFF
CDR3nt: TGTGCCATCAGTTCTCTCGGGACGACTAAAATGAACACTGAAGCTTTCTTT
j_gene: TRBJ1-1
abundance: -
d_gene: -
v_gene: TRBV6-2/TRBV6-3

CDR3aa: CASSLEQGASGYTF
CDR3nt: TGCGCCAGCAGCTTGGAACAGGGGGCGAGCGGCTACACCTTC
j_gene: TRBJ1-2
abundance: many
d_gene: TRBD1
v_gene: TRBV5-1

CDR3aa: CASSLGVGKNTEAFF
CDR3nt: TGTGCCAGCAGCTTAGGGGTAGGGAAGAACACTGAAGCTTTCTTT
j_gene: TRBJ1-1
abundance: many
d_gene: -
v_gene: TRBV7-6

CDR3aa: CSASARVVQTETQYF
CDR3nt: TGCAGTGCTTCCGCCCGGGTGGTGCAAACGGAGACCCAGTACTTC
j_gene: TRBJ2-5
abundance: -
d_gene: -
v_gene: TRBV20-1

CDR3aa: CASSLEGPSNGYTF
CDR3nt: TGCGCCAGCAGCTTGGAGGGTCCAAGCAATGGCTACACCTTC
j_gene: TRBJ1-2
abundance: many
d_gene: -
v_gene: TRBV5-1

CDR3aa: CASSYPGGTGSNEQFF
CDR3nt: TGTGCCAGCAGTTACCCCGGGGGGACAGGGAGCAATGAGCAGTTCTTC
j_gene: TRBJ2-1
abundance: many
d_gene: TRBD1
v_gene: TRBV6-6

CDR3aa: CSVEEDDRLFDYGYTF
CDR3nt: TGCAGCGTTGAAGAAGATGACAGGTTGTTCGACTATGGCTACACCTTC
j_gene: TRBJ1-2
abundance: many
d_gene: -
v_gene: TRBV29-1

CDR3aa: CASTLDRGSYEQYF
CDR3nt: TGTGCCAGCACCCTTGACCGGGGATCCTACGAGCAGTACTTC
j_gene: TRBJ2-7
abundance: many
d_gene: -
v_gene: TRBV7-9

CDR3aa: CASSYGTGTTMTGYTF
CDR3nt: TGTGCCAGCAGTTACGGGACAGGGACCACTATGACGGGCTACACCTTC
j_gene: TRBJ1-2
abundance: many
d_gene: TRBD1
v_gene: TRBV6-5

CDR3aa: CSVRQGHEAFF
CDR3nt: TGCAGCGTGAGACAGGGGCACGAAGCTTTCTTT
j_gene: TRBJ1-1
abundance: few
d_gene: TRBD1
v_gene: TRBV29-1

CDR3aa: CASSQGGGRGSSYEQYF
CDR3nt: TGTGCCAGCAGCCAAGGGGGCGGCAGGGGGAGCTCCTACGAGCAGTACTTC
j_gene: TRBJ2-7
abundance: many
d_gene: TRBD1
v_gene: TRBV14

CDR3aa: CASSSRTGASANYGYTF
CDR3nt: TGCGCCAGCAGCTCAAGGACAGGGGCCTCCGCTAACTATGGCTACACCTTC
j_gene: TRBJ1-2
abundance: many
d_gene: TRBD1
v_gene: TRBV5-1

CDR3aa: CASSADLTVNYGYTF
CDR3nt: TGTGCCAGCAGCGCAGACCTTACAGTAAACTATGGCTACACCTTC
j_gene: TRBJ1-2
abundance: many
d_gene: -
v_gene: TRBV7-9

CDR3aa: CAISAGTDYEKLFF
CDR3nt: TGTGCCATCAGTGCCGGGACTGACTATGAAAAACTGTTTTTT
j_gene: TRBJ1-4
abundance: many
d_gene: -
v_gene: TRBV10-3

CDR3aa: CASSGDRGQETQYF
CDR3nt: TGTGCCAGCAGTGGGGACAGGGGGCAAGAGACCCAGTACTTC
j_gene: TRBJ2-5
abundance: many
d_gene: TRBD1
v_gene: TRBV2

CDR3aa: CASSLAGTAKNIQYF
CDR3nt: TGCGCCAGCAGCTTGGCCGGGACAGCCAAAAACATTCAGTACTTC
j_gene: TRBJ2-4
abundance: many
d_gene: -
v_gene: TRBV5-1

CDR3aa: CASSFKLAGTQYF
CDR3nt: TGTGCCAGCAGTTTCAAGCTCGCGGGGACCCAGTACTTC
j_gene: TRBJ2-5
abundance: few
d_gene: -
v_gene: TRBV12-3/TRBV12-4

CDR3aa: CASRSLSGTGETQYF
CDR3nt: TGCGCCAGCAGGTCTCTATCTGGGACCGGAGAGACCCAGTACTTC
j_gene: TRBJ2-5
abundance: -
d_gene: -
v_gene: TRBV10-2

CDR3aa: CASSSTGGDQPQHF
CDR3nt: TGCGCCAGCAGCTCGACAGGGGGTGATCAGCCCCAGCATTTT
j_gene: TRBJ1-5
abundance: many
d_gene: TRBD1
v_gene: TRBV5-1

CDR3aa: CASRERNQETQYF
CDR3nt: TGTGCCAGCAGAGAGCGGAACCAAGAGACCCAGTACTTC
j_gene: TRBJ2-5
abundance: many
d_gene: -
v_gene: TRBV12-3/TRBV12-4

CDR3aa: CSARDRWPTGEKLFF
CDR3nt: TGCAGTGCTAGAGATCGGTGGCCGACGGGTGAAAAACTGTTTTTT
j_gene: TRBJ1-4
abundance: many
d_gene: -
v_gene: TRBV20-1

CDR3aa: CASSLKALAVVLDEQFF
CDR3nt: TGTGCCAGCAGCTTGAAAGCCCTAGCGGTAGTTTTGGATGAGCAGTTCTTC
j_gene: TRBJ2-1
abundance: once
d_gene: TRBD2
v_gene: TRBV5-4

CDR3aa: CASSSPRPGTGYSYEQYF
CDR3nt: TGCGCCAGCAGCTCACCTCGTCCCGGGACAGGATACTCCTACGAGCAGTACTTC
j_gene: TRBJ2-7
abundance: many
d_gene: TRBD1
v_gene: TRBV5-1

CDR3aa: CASSSGTWGTGYTDTQYF
CDR3nt: TGTGCCAGCAGCTCCGGGACATGGGGGACAGGGTACACAGATACGCAGTATTTT
j_gene: TRBJ2-3
abundance: many
d_gene: TRBD1
v_gene: TRBV5-5

CDR3aa: CASSYPGTRGYTF
CDR3nt: TGTGCCAGCAGTTACCCTGGGACACGCGGCTACACCTTC
j_gene: TRBJ1-2
abundance: many
d_gene: -
v_gene: TRBV6-5

CDR3aa: CASSLYRRGAGGPHEQYF
CDR3nt: TGTGCCAGCAGTTTATATCGCCGTGGAGCGGGAGGTCCCCACGAGCAGTACTTC
j_gene: TRBJ2-7
abundance: many
d_gene: TRBD2
v_gene: TRBV12-3/TRBV12-4

CDR3aa: CSATQPAMDNEQFF
CDR3nt: TGCAGTGCTACTCAGCCGGCAATGGACAATGAGCAGTTCTTC
j_gene: TRBJ2-1
abundance: -
d_gene: -
v_gene: TRBV20-1

CDR3aa: CASSLGASYDGYTF
CDR3nt: TGCGCCAGCAGCTTGGGTGCCAGCTATGATGGCTACACCTTC
j_gene: TRBJ1-2
abundance: many
d_gene: -
v_gene: TRBV5-1

CDR3aa: CASSLGSKETQYF
CDR3nt: TGTGCCAGCAGCTTGGGCAGTAAAGAGACCCAGTACTTC
j_gene: TRBJ2-5
abundance: many
d_gene: -
v_gene: TRBV7-2

CDR3aa: CASSLIPRLAGENNEQFF
CDR3nt: TGTGCCAGCAGCTTAATCCCCCGGCTTGCGGGAGAAAACAATGAGCAGTTCTTC
j_gene: TRBJ2-1
abundance: many
d_gene: TRBD2
v_gene: TRBV7-3

CDR3aa: CASSSIGTPLDNEQFF
CDR3nt: TGTGCCAGCAGTAGTATCGGGACTCCACTTGACAATGAGCAGTTCTTC
j_gene: TRBJ2-1
abundance: many
d_gene: -
v_gene: TRBV6-1

CDR3aa: CASSPQGGDGYTF
CDR3nt: TGCGCCAGCAGCCCGCAGGGCGGAGATGGCTACACCTTC
j_gene: TRBJ1-2
abundance: many
d_gene: -
v_gene: TRBV5-1

CDR3aa: CSARGTLVGATNEKLFF
CDR3nt: TGCAGTGCTAGAGGAACGCTGGTAGGGGCAACTAATGAAAAACTGTTTTTT
j_gene: TRBJ1-4
abundance: many
d_gene: -
v_gene: TRBV20-1

CDR3aa: CAISAGDNYNEQFF
CDR3nt: TGTGCCATCAGTGCTGGGGACAACTACAATGAGCAGTTCTTC
j_gene: TRBJ2-1
abundance: many
d_gene: -
v_gene: TRBV10-3

CDR3aa: CASSSGLADADTQYF
CDR3nt: TGTGCCAGCAGCTCGGGACTAGCGGATGCAGATACGCAGTATTTT
j_gene: TRBJ2-3
abundance: many
d_gene: TRBD2
v_gene: TRBV9

CDR3aa: CASSSPRGAEETQYF
CDR3nt: TGTGCCAGCAGCTCGCCGAGGGGGGCCGAAGAGACCCAGTACTTC
j_gene: TRBJ2-5
abundance: many
d_gene: -
v_gene: TRBV7-9

CDR3aa: CASSLGGTYNEQFF
CDR3nt: TGTGCCAGCAGCTTAGGCGGGACCTACAATGAGCAGTTCTTC
j_gene: TRBJ2-1
abundance: many
d_gene: -
v_gene: TRBV7-3

CDR3aa: CASRGGGGLVAEAFF
CDR3nt: TGCGCCAGCAGGGGGGGAGGGGGCTTGGTGGCTGAAGCTTTCTTT
j_gene: TRBJ1-1
abundance: many
d_gene: TRBD1
v_gene: TRBV5-1

CDR3aa: CAIRQDGGARETQYF
CDR3nt: TGTGCCATCAGACAGGACGGGGGGGCCAGGGAGACCCAGTACTTC
j_gene: TRBJ2-5
abundance: many
d_gene: TRBD2
v_gene: TRBV10-3

CDR3aa: CASSFGVTDTQYF
CDR3nt: TGTGCCAGCAGCTTCGGGGTAACAGATACGCAGTATTTT
j_gene: TRBJ2-3
abundance: many
d_gene: -
v_gene: TRBV7-9

CDR3aa: CASGLGQGSEAFF
CDR3nt: TGTGCCAGCGGCCTCGGACAGGGCTCTGAAGCTTTCTTT
j_gene: TRBJ1-1
abundance: many
d_gene: TRBD1
v_gene: TRBV12-3/TRBV12-4

CDR3aa: CASRPRQTHNEKLFF
CDR3nt: TGTGCCAGCAGACCCCGACAGACCCATAATGAAAAACTGTTTTTT
j_gene: TRBJ1-4
abundance: many
d_gene: -
v_gene: TRBV6-5

CDR3aa: CASSFRASGANVLTF
CDR3nt: TGTGCCAGCAGTTTCAGGGCCTCGGGGGCCAACGTCCTGACTTTC
j_gene: TRBJ2-6
abundance: many
d_gene: -
v_gene: TRBV28

CDR3aa: CASSYALGAPGAFF
CDR3nt: TGTGCCAGCAGTTACGCTTTGGGCGCCCCGGGAGCTTTCTTT
j_gene: TRBJ1-1
abundance: medium-sized
d_gene: -
v_gene: TRBV6-2/TRBV6-3

CDR3aa: CASSLIDRDNEQFF
CDR3nt: TGTGCCAGCAGCCTAATCGACAGAGACAATGAGCAGTTCTTC
j_gene: TRBJ2-1
abundance: many
d_gene: -
v_gene: TRBV3-1

CDR3aa: CASSLTEMSEAFF
CDR3nt: TGTGCCAGCAGCCTGACAGAAATGAGTGAAGCTTTCTTT
j_gene: TRBJ1-1
abundance: -
d_gene: -
v_gene: TRBV6-1

CDR3aa: CASSLDVGTGTSPLHF
CDR3nt: TGCGCCAGCAGCTTGGATGTAGGGACAGGTACTTCACCCCTCCACTTT
j_gene: TRBJ1-6
abundance: many
d_gene: TRBD1
v_gene: TRBV5-1

CDR3aa: CASSQEGRGGNEQFF
CDR3nt: TGCGCCAGCAGCCAAGAGGGGAGGGGTGGCAATGAGCAGTTCTTC
j_gene: TRBJ2-1
abundance: many
d_gene: TRBD2
v_gene: TRBV4-1

CDR3aa: CASSIRTGHTEAFF
CDR3nt: TGTGCCAGCAGCATACGGACGGGTCACACTGAAGCTTTCTTT
j_gene: TRBJ1-1
abundance: many
d_gene: -
v_gene: TRBV16

CDR3aa: CASNTGTGTYEQYF
CDR3nt: TGTGCCAGCAATACCGGGACAGGGACTTACGAGCAGTACTTC
j_gene: TRBJ2-7
abundance: many
d_gene: TRBD1
v_gene: TRBV6-1